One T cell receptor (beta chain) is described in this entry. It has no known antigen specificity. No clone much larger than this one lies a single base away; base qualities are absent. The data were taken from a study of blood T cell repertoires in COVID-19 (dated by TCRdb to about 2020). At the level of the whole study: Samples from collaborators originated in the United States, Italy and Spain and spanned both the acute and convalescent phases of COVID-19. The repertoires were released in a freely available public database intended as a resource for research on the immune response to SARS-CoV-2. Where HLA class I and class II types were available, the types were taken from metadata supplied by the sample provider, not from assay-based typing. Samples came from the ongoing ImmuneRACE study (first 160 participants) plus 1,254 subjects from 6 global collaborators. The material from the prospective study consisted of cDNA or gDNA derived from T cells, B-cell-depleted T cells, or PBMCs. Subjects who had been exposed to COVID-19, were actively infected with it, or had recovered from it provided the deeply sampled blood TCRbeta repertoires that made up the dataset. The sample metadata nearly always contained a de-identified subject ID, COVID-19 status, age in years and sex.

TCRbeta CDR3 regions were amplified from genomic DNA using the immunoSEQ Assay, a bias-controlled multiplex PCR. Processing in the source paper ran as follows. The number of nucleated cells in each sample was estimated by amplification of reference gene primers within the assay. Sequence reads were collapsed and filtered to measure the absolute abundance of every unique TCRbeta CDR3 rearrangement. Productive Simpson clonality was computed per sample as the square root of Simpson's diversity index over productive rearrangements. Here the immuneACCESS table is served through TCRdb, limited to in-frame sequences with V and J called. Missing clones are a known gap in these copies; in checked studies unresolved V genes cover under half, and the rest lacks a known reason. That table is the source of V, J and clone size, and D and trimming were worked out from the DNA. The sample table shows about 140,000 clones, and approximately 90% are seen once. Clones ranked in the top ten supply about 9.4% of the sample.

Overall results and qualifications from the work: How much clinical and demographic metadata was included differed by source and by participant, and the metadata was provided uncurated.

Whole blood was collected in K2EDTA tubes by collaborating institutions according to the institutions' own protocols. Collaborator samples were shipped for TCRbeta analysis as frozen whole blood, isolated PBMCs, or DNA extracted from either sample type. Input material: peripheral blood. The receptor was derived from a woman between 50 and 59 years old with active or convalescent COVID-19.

The nucleotide sequence is TGTGCCATAAACTGGGGGGGCTTAGATCAGCCCCAGCATTTT. The translation is CAINWGGLDQPQHF. This receptor chain uses TRBV10-3 and TRBJ1-5; the D gene is perhaps TRBD1, on 6 matching bases. V is reduced by 9 bases and J by 5 bases, leaving a spacing of 17 bases between them. The CDR3 has 14 amino acids, counting the end cysteine and phenylalanine. Solely the CDR3 DNA is kept, with 42 bases framed from the first base. Via the germline V gene, CDR1 is ENHRY and CDR2 SYGVKD.